This is a list of T cell receptor beta chains from one sample in a study of shared clonotypes between healthy human individuals. Sequencing was performed with immunoSEQ multiplex PCR; in TCRdb, only in-frame clones are kept and a portion is missing. Here the sample spans about 2.4 million clones, over 85% being singletons. Material for sequencing was naive CD4+ T cells sorted from blood. The receptors come from a man aged 18 to 29 in good health. Each CDR3 is given with its conserved first and last residue. The D gene is left open where the match is weak. Only part of the rows carry a size: once, few, many, or a class if the clone is expanded.

J gene | D gene | clone size | V gene | CDR3 DNA | CDR3 protein
TRBJ1-4 | - | few | TRBV30 | TGTGCCTCTTCTTCAACCGCGGGCGAAAAACTGTTTTTT | CASSSTAGEKLFF
TRBJ1-2 | TRBD1 | once | TRBV5-5 | TGTGCCAGCAGCTGGGACAGGTGGGACTATGGCTACACCTTC | CASSWDRWDYGYTF
TRBJ2-7 | TRBD1 | - | TRBV7-8 | TGTGCCAGCAGCTTATGGTCCCTCAGGGGGCAAGGCTACGAGCAGTACTTC | CASSLWSLRGQGYEQYF
TRBJ1-1 | TRBD1 | - | TRBV5-6 | TGTGCCAGCAGCCCGGACAGGGGCTTAAACACTGAAGCTTTCTTT | CASSPDRGLNTEAFF
TRBJ1-3 | - | - | TRBV18 | TGTGCCAGTTCCACCCTTTCGGAGACGGGGAACACCATATATTTT | CASSTLSETGNTIYF
TRBJ2-7 | - | - | TRBV19 | TGTGCCAGTAGTACCCTCGCCCCCCTTCCCTACGAGCAGTACTTC | CASSTLAPLPYEQYF
TRBJ1-4 | TRBD1 | - | TRBV7-8 | TGTGCCAGCAGCTTAGCCTCGGGACAGGTGACTGAAAAACTGTTTTTT | CASSLASGQVTEKLFF
TRBJ2-7 | - | - | TRBV5-1 | TGCGCCAGCAGCTTGTCGGGCAGCTCCTACGAGCAGTACTTC | CASSLSGSSYEQYF
TRBJ2-5 | - | - | TRBV6-6 | TGTGCCAGCAGGGGGGTAGGAGGGGAGACCCAGTACTTC | CASRGVGGETQYF
TRBJ2-3 | - | - | TRBV25-1 | TGTGCCAGCAGCGCTAGCACAGATACGCAGTATTTT | CASSASTDTQYF
TRBJ2-7 | TRBD1 | - | TRBV7-2 | TGTGCCAGCAGCTTAAGGGGGCTCGGGACAGGGGCACAATACGAGCAGTACTTC | CASSLRGLGTGAQYEQYF
TRBJ2-5 | - | - | TRBV5-6 | TGTGCCAGCAGCTTGCAAGTGGGGAAGACCCAGTACTTC | CASSLQVGKTQYF
TRBJ2-1 | - | - | TRBV10-3 | TGTGCCACCGCCGGGAACCAGGGAATCAATGAGCAGTTCTTC | CATAGNQGINEQFF
TRBJ2-3 | - | - | TRBV5-1 | TGCGCCAGCAGCTTAGGAAATACGCAGTATTTT | CASSLGNTQYF
TRBJ2-7 | - | - | TRBV11-2 | TGTGCCAGCAGCTTAGATCTGACTACCCGAGAGCAGTACTTC | CASSLDLTTREQYF
TRBJ2-5 | - | - | TRBV29-1 | TGCAGCGTTGAGGCAGGTCAGACCCAGTACTTC | CSVEAGQTQYF
TRBJ2-7 | TRBD2 | once | TRBV10-3 | TGTGCCATCAGTCAGGGACTAGCGGCCCAGGGGTCGTACTTC | CAISQGLAAQGSYF
TRBJ2-7 | - | - | TRBV7-2 | TGTGCCAGCAGCTTAGTGGCCGAGCAGTACTTC | CASSLVAEQYF